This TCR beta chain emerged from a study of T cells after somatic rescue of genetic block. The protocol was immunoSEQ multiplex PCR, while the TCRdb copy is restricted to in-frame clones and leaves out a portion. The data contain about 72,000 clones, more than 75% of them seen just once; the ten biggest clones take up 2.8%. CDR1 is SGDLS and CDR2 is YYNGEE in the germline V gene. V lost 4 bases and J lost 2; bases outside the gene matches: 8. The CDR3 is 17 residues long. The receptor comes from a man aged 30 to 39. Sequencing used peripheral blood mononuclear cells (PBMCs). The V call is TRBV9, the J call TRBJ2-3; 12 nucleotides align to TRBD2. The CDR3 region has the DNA TGTGCCAGCAGCACTAGGACTAGCGGGGTGAACACAGATACGCAGTATTTT. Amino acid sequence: CASSTRTSGVNTDTQYF.